This TCR beta chain was identified during a study of memory CD4+ T cells and cytomegalovirus serostatus. Single viable CD3+CD4+CD8-CD45RO+ cells were sorted as the memory CD4+ T cells. Donors' CMV status reflects serum IgG against pp150, pp28, p38, p52. Positive selection with CD4 microbeads enriched total CD4+ T cells. Study-level points and caveats: The CMV-associated TCR signature appears largely within the CD4+ memory repertoire. CD4+ memory repertoires contained about two fifths of the roughly 150 reported CMV TCRbeta sequences.

V lost 8 bases and J lost 10, with 18 bases in between. There are 14 residues in the CDR3. CDR1 is SNHLY and CDR2 is FYNNEI in the germline V gene. Details on this clone: Its antigen is unidentified.

TCRdb keeps only in-frame clones here, not all; method: immunoSEQ multiplex PCR. Of some 65,000 clones listed, around 82% are singletons. The V gene is TRBV2, the J gene TRBJ1-6; a possible D gene is TRBD1 (5 bases). The clonotype originates from an adult in good health and CMV-seronegative. Some clones in this sample may be carry-over from other donors' samples. Sequencing input: memory CD4+ T cells from blood. The CDR3 sequence: CASPSGQGDSPLHF. The DNA of the CDR3 is TGTGCCAGCCCCTCGGGGCAGGGAGACTCACCCCTCCACTTT.